The rows below give T cell receptor beta chains drawn from one sample of a study of follicular helper T cells after annual influenza vaccination. Assay: immunoSEQ multiplex PCR; the TCRdb copy retains only in-frame clones and omits some. The sample holds under 15,000 clones, about 80% seen once. The source material was CXCR5+ CD38- circulating T follicular helper cells from blood, sampled on the day of influenza vaccination. The origin of the receptors is an adult who received the influenza vaccine. Both conserved end residues are part of each CDR3. Only part of the rows carry a size: once, few, many, or a class if the clone is expanded.

clone size: NA
V gene: TRBV19
J gene: TRBJ2-7
CDR3 protein: CASSMSSPGQGYEQYF

clone size: NA
V gene: TRBV10-1
J gene: TRBJ2-1
CDR3 protein: CASSEMRLGGIFDEQFF

clone size: NA
V gene: TRBV2
J gene: TRBJ1-4
CDR3 protein: CASSGTAENEKLFF

clone size: NA
V gene: TRBV28
J gene: TRBJ1-1
CDR3 protein: CASSPDRVGNTEAFF

clone size: once
V gene: TRBV19
J gene: TRBJ2-3
CDR3 protein: CASSEPGGGDTQYF

clone size: NA
V gene: TRBV19
J gene: TRBJ2-3
CDR3 protein: CASNRGGRTDTQYF

clone size: NA
V gene: TRBV7-2
J gene: TRBJ1-5
CDR3 protein: CASSPGRDQPQHF

clone size: NA
V gene: TRBV10-3
J gene: TRBJ2-5
CDR3 protein: CAIGDSQETQYF

clone size: once
V gene: TRBV18
J gene: TRBJ1-3
CDR3 protein: CASSPNSALSGNTIYF

clone size: NA
V gene: TRBV27
J gene: TRBJ2-2
CDR3 protein: CASSFRDRGRSGELFF

clone size: NA
V gene: TRBV6-6
J gene: TRBJ2-7
CDR3 protein: CASSYGRGYEQYF

clone size: NA
V gene: TRBV10-3
J gene: TRBJ1-5
CDR3 protein: CAISKAGGNQPQHF

clone size: NA
V gene: TRBV10-1
J gene: TRBJ1-6
CDR3 protein: CASSERQNSPLHF

clone size: NA
V gene: TRBV2
J gene: TRBJ1-6
CDR3 protein: CASMFGNSYNSPLHF

clone size: NA
V gene: TRBV7-8
J gene: TRBJ2-3
CDR3 protein: CASSHTSGGWSDTQYF

clone size: NA
V gene: TRBV7-3
J gene: TRBJ1-4
CDR3 protein: CASSLGANEKLFF

clone size: few
V gene: TRBV18
J gene: TRBJ2-5
CDR3 protein: CASSPGLGETQYF

clone size: NA
V gene: TRBV9
J gene: TRBJ2-1
CDR3 protein: CASSVGTSPSYEQFF

clone size: NA
V gene: TRBV6-5
J gene: TRBJ1-2
CDR3 protein: CASNAGTSYGYTF

clone size: NA
V gene: TRBV6-1
J gene: TRBJ2-5
CDR3 protein: CASNTGLRGTQYF

clone size: NA
V gene: TRBV7-8
J gene: TRBJ1-1
CDR3 protein: CASSSWTGRAFF

clone size: NA
V gene: TRBV18
J gene: TRBJ2-2
CDR3 protein: CASSPRDRGYTGELFF

clone size: NA
V gene: TRBV19
J gene: TRBJ1-4
CDR3 protein: CASSTRQLGSEKLFF

clone size: few
V gene: TRBV30
J gene: TRBJ1-5
CDR3 protein: CAWSPGTGMGNQPQHF

clone size: NA
V gene: TRBV10-1
J gene: TRBJ2-3
CDR3 protein: CATQGAGTDTQYF

clone size: NA
V gene: TRBV19
J gene: TRBJ2-4
CDR3 protein: CASKGGDIVSKNIQYF

clone size: once
V gene: TRBV7-2
J gene: TRBJ2-5
CDR3 protein: CASSPSRGWETQYF

clone size: NA
V gene: TRBV28
J gene: TRBJ2-7
CDR3 protein: CASSFRDRGFF

clone size: NA
V gene: TRBV7-8
J gene: TRBJ1-1
CDR3 protein: CASSLDRLEAFF

clone size: once
V gene: TRBV2
J gene: TRBJ2-1
CDR3 protein: CASSGAGQAHNEQFF

clone size: NA
V gene: TRBV19
J gene: TRBJ1-6
CDR3 protein: CASGDRGSSPLHF

clone size: NA
V gene: TRBV10-3
J gene: TRBJ2-1
CDR3 protein: CAIRLTSSADEQFF

clone size: NA
V gene: TRBV19
J gene: TRBJ2-3
CDR3 protein: CASSTSPHRDRDTDTQYF

clone size: NA
V gene: TRBV9
J gene: TRBJ2-2
CDR3 protein: CASSVRGDGDTGELFF

clone size: few
V gene: TRBV11-2
J gene: TRBJ1-6
CDR3 protein: CASSLRGSSYNSPLHF